This TCR beta chain comes out of a study of T cells in Graves' hyperthyroidism and ophthalmopathy (dated by TCRdb to about 2019). A note on the overall study: Peripheral blood was sampled at the time of initial diagnosis, prior to any treatment. An independent validation cohort of 18 to 20 hyperthyroidism patients and 15 or so patients who later progressed to ophthalmopathy tested prospective prediction of ophthalmopathy. To identify distinguishing TCR V-J signatures, a discovery cohort of 95 to 100 patients was used, comprising 43 with Graves' ophthalmopathy and some 60 with stable Graves' hyperthyroidism. In several Graves' hyperthyroidism patients, the study also compared T-cell repertoires from thyroid tissue with T-cell repertoires from blood. According to the paper, TCR Vbeta CDR3 sequencing was carried out on 120 to 150 peripheral blood samples, which came from 40 to 45 ophthalmopathy, approximately 78 hyperthyroidism and roughly 17 progressor patients. Following sampling, methimazole starting at 30 mg daily was given to hyperthyroidism patients, and high-dose intravenous methylprednisolone was given to ophthalmopathy patients. For training and testing, the roughly 97 patients in the discovery cohort were randomly divided in a 7:3 ratio.

Hyperthyroidism patients were newly diagnosed, had a disease duration of under 2 months, and were aged 18 to 65 years. Patients with uncontrolled infections, other autoimmune diseases, pregnancy or lactation were excluded. Diagnoses relied on clinical symptoms, serum thyroxine and TRAb, thyroid ultrasound and orbital computed tomography. Blood from progressor patients was collected at the time of first diagnosis with hyperthyroidism, before any ophthalmopathy symptoms had appeared. PBMCs were separated from under 11 ml of fresh peripheral blood using Ficoll-Paque density gradient centrifugation. Progressor patients were defined as those initially diagnosed with Graves' hyperthyroidism in whom ophthalmopathy developed during follow-up. Trizol reagent was used to extract total RNA, and RNA quality was then checked on an Agilent 2100 Bioanalyzer. Amplification of TCR beta CDR3 regions was carried out from RNA transcripts. For the first round of RT-PCR on the TCR CDR3, the HTBI primer set was used together with the Qiagen OneStep RT-PCR kit. Libraries were constructed in a second round of multiplex PCR, after which size selection and purification were carried out. Sequencing of the libraries was done on an Illumina HiSeq2000 using paired-end 100 bp reads. Per the original workflow: Raw data were processed with SOAPnuke, discarding reads with adapters, uncalled bases, mean Phred below 15, or no exact constant-primer or identifier match. COPE v1.2.5 was used to merge the high-quality paired reads, and each unique nucleotide sequence was defined as a clonotype. MiTCR v1.1 was used to align clonotypes to the IMGT TRBV, TRBD and TRBJ reference segments. The analysis was restricted to V-J combinations with a frequency above 0.0001, which together covered approximately 99% of the repertoires. The TCS score was defined as F50 (clonal expansion) divided by E x V (chaos), with BLOSUM62-based TCRdist calculated between CDR3 peptides within each V-J. Welch's t-statistics and random forest reduced some 510 V-J features to 13, which were used in a naive Bayes classifier (R e1071). The Morisita-Horn index was used to measure how similar the thyroid and blood repertoires were. TCRdb reran the public reads through fastp at Q25 and MiXCR, keeping productive beta chains. Identical CDR3 proteins give one entry, which carries the most common genes and DNA. These V and J calls are TCRdb output, not the study's own analysis. The sample table holds around 23,000 distinct CDR3 sequences, of which about 53% were seen once. The top ten clonotypes cover roughly 25% of the sample.

The CDR3 goes from the cysteine to the phenylalanine over 13 residues. CDR3 DNA is the only sequence kept; it has 39 bases, read in frame from the first base. Per the germline V gene (reference sequence), LGHDT is the CDR1 and YNNKEL is the CDR2. V is clipped by 1 base and J by 4 bases, and the sequence between their germline boundaries is 8 bases long. This clonotype was recorded once. The specificity of this receptor is unknown. The record has no base qualities; no much larger clone is one base away. A lone read gives weak evidence. Study-level results and caveats: During validation, the model predicted progression to ophthalmopathy a median of around 7 months ahead of onset, with just under 71% sensitivity and almost 75% specificity. In cross-validation, a model built on a 13 V-J signature told ophthalmopathy apart from stable hyperthyroidism with roughly 87% sensitivity and around 81% specificity, and in testing the same model reached 80%/75%. Most expanded thyroid clonotypes (frequency above 0.001) were also detected in blood, suggesting blood repertoires may reflect thyroid immune responses. No statistical method was used to set the sample size in advance, and investigators knew the group allocation.

The receptor chain draws on TRBV3-1 and TRBJ2-7; the D gene is not confidently resolved. The sequenced material came from blood. The sequence was obtained from a woman aged 40 to 50 with Graves' hyperthyroidism that later progressed to Graves' ophthalmopathy. CDR3 region: CASSQGLRYEQYF. In nucleotides, the sequence is TGTGCCAGCAGCCAAGGGCTTCGATACGAGCAGTACTTC.